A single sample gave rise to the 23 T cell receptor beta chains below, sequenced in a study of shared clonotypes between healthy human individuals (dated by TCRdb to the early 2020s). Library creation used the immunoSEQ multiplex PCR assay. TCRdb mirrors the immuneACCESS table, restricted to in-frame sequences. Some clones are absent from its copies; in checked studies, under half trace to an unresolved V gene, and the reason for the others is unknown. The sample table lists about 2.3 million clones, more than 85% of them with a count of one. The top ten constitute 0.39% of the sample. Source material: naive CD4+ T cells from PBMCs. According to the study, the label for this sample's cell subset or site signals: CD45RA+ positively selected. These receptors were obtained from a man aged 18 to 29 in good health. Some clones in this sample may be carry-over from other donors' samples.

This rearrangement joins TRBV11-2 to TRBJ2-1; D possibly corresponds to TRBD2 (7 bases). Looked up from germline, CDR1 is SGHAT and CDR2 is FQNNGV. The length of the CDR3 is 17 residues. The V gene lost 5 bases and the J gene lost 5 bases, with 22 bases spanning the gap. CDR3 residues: CASSPYYRGGGDNEQFF. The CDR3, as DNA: TGTGCCAGCAGCCCCTACTATCGAGGGGGGGGCGACAATGAGCAGTTCTTC.

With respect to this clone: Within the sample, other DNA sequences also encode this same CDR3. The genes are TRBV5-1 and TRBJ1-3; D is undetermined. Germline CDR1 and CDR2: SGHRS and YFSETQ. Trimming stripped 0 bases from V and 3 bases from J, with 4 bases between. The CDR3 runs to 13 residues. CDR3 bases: TGCGCCAGCAGCTTGGCGGATGGAAACACCATATATTTT. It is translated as CASSLADGNTIYF.

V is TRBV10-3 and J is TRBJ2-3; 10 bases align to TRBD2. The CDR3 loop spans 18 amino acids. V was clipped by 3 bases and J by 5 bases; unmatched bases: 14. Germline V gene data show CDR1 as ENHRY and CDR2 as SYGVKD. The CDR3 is CAISDLAGVRGGKDTQYF. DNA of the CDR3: TGTGCCATCAGTGACCTAGCGGGAGTTAGGGGGGGCAAAGATACGCAGTATTTT.

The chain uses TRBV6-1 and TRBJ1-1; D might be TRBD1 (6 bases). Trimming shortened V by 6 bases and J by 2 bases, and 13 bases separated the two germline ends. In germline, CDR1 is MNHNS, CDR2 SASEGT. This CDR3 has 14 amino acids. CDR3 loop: CASRWSRGNTEAFF. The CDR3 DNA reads TGTGCCAGCAGATGGAGCAGGGGTAACACTGAAGCTTTCTTT.

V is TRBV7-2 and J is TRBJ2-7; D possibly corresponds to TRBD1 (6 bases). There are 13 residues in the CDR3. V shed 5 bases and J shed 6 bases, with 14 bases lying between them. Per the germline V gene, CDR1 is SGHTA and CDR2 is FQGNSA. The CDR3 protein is CASSARQALEQYF. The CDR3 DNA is TGTGCCAGCAGCGCAAGACAGGCTCTCGAGCAGTACTTC.

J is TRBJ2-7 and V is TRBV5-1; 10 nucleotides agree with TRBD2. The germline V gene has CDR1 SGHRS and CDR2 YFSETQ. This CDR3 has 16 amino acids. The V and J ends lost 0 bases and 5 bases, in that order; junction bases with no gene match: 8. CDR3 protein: CASSLGPLAGDHEQYF. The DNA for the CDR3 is TGCGCCAGCAGCTTGGGACCGCTAGCGGGAGACCACGAGCAGTACTTC.

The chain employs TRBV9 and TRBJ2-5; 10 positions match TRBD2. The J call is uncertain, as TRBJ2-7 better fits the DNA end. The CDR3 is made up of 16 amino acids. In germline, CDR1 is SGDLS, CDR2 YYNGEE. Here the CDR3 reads CASSVGSAGGTYEQYF. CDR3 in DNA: TGTGCCAGCAGCGTAGGCTCAGCGGGAGGGACCTACGAGCAGTACTTC.

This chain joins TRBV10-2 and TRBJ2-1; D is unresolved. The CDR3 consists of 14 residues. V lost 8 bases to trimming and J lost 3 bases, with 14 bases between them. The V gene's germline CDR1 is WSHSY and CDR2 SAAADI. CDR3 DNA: TGCGCCAGCGCTCCAGAGTTTTACTACAATGAGCAGTTCTTC. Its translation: CASAPEFYYNEQFF.

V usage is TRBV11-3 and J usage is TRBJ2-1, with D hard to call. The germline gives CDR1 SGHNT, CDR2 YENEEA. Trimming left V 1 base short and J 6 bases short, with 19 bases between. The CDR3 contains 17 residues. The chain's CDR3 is CASSLGFALTPINEQFF. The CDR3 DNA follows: TGTGCCAGCAGCTTAGGTTTTGCCCTAACACCCATCAATGAGCAGTTCTTC.

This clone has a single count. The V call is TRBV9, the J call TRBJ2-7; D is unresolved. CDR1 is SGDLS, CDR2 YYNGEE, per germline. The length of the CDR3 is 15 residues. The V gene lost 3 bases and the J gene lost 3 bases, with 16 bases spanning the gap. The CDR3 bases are TGTGCCAGCAGCGCTTCGGTTAACTCCGGCTACGAGCAGTACTTC. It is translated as CASSASVNSGYEQYF. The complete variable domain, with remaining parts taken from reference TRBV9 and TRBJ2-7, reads DSGVTQTPKHLITATGQRVTLRCSPRSGDLSVYWYQQSLDQGLQFLIQYYNGEERAKGNILERFSAQQFPDLHSELNLSSLELGDSALYFCASSASVNSGYEQYFGPGTRLTVT.

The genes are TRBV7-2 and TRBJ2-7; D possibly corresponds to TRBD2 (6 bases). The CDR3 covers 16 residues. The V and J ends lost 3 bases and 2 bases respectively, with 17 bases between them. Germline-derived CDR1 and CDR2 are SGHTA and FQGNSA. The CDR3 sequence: CASSFGGGSVTYEQYF. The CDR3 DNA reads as TGTGCCAGCAGCTTTGGGGGAGGATCCGTTACCTACGAGCAGTACTTC.

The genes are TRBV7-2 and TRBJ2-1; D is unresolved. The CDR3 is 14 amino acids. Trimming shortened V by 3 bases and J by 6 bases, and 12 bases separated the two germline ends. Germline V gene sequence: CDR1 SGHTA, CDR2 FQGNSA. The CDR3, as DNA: TGTGCCAGCAGCTTGGCCCGTCTATCCAATGAGCAGTTCTTC. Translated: CASSLARLSNEQFF.

CDR3: CASSQEGGANSIRNEQFF. CDR3 in DNA: TGTGCCAGCAGCCAAGAAGGGGGGGCCAATAGCATCAGGAATGAGCAGTTCTTC. The V and J genes are TRBV7-9 and TRBJ2-1; D possibly corresponds to TRBD2 (7 bases). Germline assignment: CDR1 SEHNR and CDR2 FQNEAQ (reference sequence). The CDR3 has 18 residues. V lost 5 bases to trimming and J lost 7 bases, with 27 bases between them.

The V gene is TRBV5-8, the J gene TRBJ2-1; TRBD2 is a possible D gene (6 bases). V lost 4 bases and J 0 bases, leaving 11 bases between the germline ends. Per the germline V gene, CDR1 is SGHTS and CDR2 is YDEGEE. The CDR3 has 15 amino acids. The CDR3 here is CASSLSGLSYNEQFF. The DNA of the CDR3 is TGTGCCAGCAGCCTTAGCGGCCTCTCCTACAATGAGCAGTTCTTC.

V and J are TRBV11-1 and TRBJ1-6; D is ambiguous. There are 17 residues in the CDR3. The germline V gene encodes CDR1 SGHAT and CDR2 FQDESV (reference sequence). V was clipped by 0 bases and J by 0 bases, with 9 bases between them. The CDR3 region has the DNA TGTGCCAGCAGCTTAGCGACCCCAAGCTCCTATAATTCACCCCTCCACTTT. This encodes CASSLATPSSYNSPLHF.

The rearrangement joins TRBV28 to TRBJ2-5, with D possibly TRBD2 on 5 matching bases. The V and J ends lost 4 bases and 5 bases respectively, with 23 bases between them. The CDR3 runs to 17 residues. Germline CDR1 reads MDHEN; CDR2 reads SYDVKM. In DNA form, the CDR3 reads TGTGCCAGCAGTTGGCCACAGTATGGGGAGAGTAGGGAGACCCAGTACTTC. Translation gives CASSWPQYGESRETQYF. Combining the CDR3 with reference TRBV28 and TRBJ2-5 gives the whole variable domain DVKVTQSSRYLVKRTGEKVFLECVQDMDHENMFWYRQDPGLGLRLIYFSYDVKMKEKGDIPEGYSVSREKKERFSLILESASTNQTSMYLCASSWPQYGESRETQYFGPGTRLLVL.

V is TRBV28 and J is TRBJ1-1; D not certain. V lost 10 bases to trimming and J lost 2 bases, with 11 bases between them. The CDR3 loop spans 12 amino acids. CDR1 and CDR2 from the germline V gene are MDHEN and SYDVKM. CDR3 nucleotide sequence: TGTGCCACCTGGGCCTCCAACACTGAAGCTTTCTTT. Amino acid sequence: CATWASNTEAFF. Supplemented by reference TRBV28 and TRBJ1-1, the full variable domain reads DVKVTQSSRYLVKRTGEKVFLECVQDMDHENMFWYRQDPGLGLRLIYFSYDVKMKEKGDIPEGYSVSREKKERFSLILESASTNQTSMYLCATWASNTEAFFGQGTRLTVV.

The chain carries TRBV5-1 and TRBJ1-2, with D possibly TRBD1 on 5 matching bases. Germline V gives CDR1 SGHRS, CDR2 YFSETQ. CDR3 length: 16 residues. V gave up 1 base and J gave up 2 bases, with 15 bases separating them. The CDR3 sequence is CASSLTASQGNYGYTF. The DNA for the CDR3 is TGCGCCAGCAGCTTGACCGCTTCCCAGGGAAACTATGGCTACACCTTC.

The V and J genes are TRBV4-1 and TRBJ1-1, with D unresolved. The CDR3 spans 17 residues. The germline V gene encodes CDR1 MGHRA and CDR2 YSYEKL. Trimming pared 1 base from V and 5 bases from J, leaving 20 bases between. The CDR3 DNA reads TGCGCCAGCAGCCAAGTTATGAGGGAAAGGAGTCGGACTGAAGCTTTCTTT. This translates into CASSQVMRERSRTEAFF.

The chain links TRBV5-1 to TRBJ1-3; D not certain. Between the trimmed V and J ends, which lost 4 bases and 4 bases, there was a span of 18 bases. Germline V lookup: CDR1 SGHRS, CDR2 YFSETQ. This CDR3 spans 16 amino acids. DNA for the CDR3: TGCGCCAGCAGCGAACCGGGTCGAAACTCGGGAAACACCATATATTTT. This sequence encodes CASSEPGRNSGNTIYF.

CDR3 sequence (DNA): TGTGCCATCAGTGAGCTACGACAGTCGGACTATGGCTACACCTTC. It specifies CAISELRQSDYGYTF. The chain couples TRBV10-3 to TRBJ1-2, with D perhaps TRBD1 (5 bases). In germline, CDR1 is ENHRY, CDR2 SYGVKD. The CDR3 is 15 residues long. Between the trimmed V and J ends, which lost 2 bases and 3 bases, there was a span of 13 bases.

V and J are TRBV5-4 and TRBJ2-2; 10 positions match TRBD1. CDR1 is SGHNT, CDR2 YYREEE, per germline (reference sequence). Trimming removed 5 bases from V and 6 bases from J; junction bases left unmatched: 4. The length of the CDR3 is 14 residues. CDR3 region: CASRRDRGAGELFF. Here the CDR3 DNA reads TGTGCCAGCAGACGGGACAGGGGCGCCGGGGAGCTGTTTTTT.

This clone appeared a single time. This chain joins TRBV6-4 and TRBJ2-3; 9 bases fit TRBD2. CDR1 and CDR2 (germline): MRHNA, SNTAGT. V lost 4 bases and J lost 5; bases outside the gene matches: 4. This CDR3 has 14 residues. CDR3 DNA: TGTGCCAGCAGTGCGCGGGAGGGCCTAGATACGCAGTATTTT. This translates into CASSAREGLDTQYF.